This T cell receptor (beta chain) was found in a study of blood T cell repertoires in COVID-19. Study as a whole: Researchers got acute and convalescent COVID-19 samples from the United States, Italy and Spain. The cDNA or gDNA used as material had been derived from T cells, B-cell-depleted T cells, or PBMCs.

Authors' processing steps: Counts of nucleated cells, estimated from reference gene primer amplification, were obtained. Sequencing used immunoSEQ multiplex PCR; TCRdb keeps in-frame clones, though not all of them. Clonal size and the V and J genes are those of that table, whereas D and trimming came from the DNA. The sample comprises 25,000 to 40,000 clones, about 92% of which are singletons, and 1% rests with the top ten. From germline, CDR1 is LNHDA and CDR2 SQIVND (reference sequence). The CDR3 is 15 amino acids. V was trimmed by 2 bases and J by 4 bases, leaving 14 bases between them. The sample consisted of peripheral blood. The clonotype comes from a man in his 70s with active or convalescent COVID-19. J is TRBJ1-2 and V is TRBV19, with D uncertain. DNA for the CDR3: TGTGCCAGTAGTATAAGGAGCAGAGAAACCTATGGCTACACCTTC. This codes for CASSIRSRETYGYTF.